This entry lists 20 T cell receptor beta chains sequenced from one sample in a study of shared T cell receptors in the human thymus. Sequenced by immunoSEQ multiplex PCR; TCRdb stores in-frame clones only, minus some. Here the sample spans hundreds of thousands of clones, roughly 85% being singletons. These sequences were also reported in another study, on human thymus T cells.

Sequencing used thymocytes. The receptors shown here come from a girl younger than two with a congenital heart defect.

The chain employs TRBV4-1 and TRBJ2-7; perhaps TRBD2 as D (5 bases). The CDR3 has 15 amino acids. V dropped 1 base and J dropped 7 bases, with 17 bases sitting between them. Per germline, CDR1 MGHRA and CDR2 YSYEKL. The CDR3 DNA reads TGCGCCAGCAGCCAAGGGTTGGAGGTCCTTGGGGAGCAGTACTTC. Translating it yields CASSQGLEVLGEQYF.

This rearrangement joins TRBV7-2 to TRBJ1-2, with 7 positions matching TRBD1. Germline values: CDR1 SGHTA, CDR2 FQGNSA. This CDR3 has 14 residues. V was clipped by 5 bases and J by 5 bases; unmatched bases: 8. CDR3: CASSLPDRSYGYTF. The CDR3 DNA is TGTGCCAGCAGCCTCCCGGACAGGTCTTATGGCTACACCTTC.

The chain employs TRBV19 and TRBJ2-1; TRBD1 agrees at 9 bases. This CDR3 is built from 13 residues. Germline V gene sequence: CDR1 LNHDA, CDR2 SQIVND (reference sequence). V dropped 5 bases and J dropped 9; count of bases not matched to a gene: 5. The CDR3 DNA follows: TGTGCCAGTAGTCAAGGGGACAGGGTTGAGCAGTTCTTC. Translated, it gives CASSQGDRVEQFF.

The chain is built from TRBV6-1 and TRBJ2-5; D may be TRBD2 (5 bases). The J call may not be correct, given that the DNA end is closer to TRBJ2-7. The CDR3 covers 14 residues. Germline CDR1 and CDR2: MNHNS and SASEGT. CDR3 coding DNA: TGTGCCAGCAGTGGTCGGGGTAGCTCCTACGAGCAGTACTTC. It is translated as CASSGRGSSYEQYF.

This chain connects TRBV7-2 to TRBJ1-4; D gene unclear. The CDR3 runs to 14 residues. Germline V gene sequence: CDR1 SGHTA, CDR2 FQGNSA. The V and J ends lost 6 bases and 0 bases respectively, with 8 bases between them. CDR3 loop: CASSIGATNEKLFF. The CDR3 nucleotides read TGTGCCAGCAGTATCGGTGCAACTAATGAAAAACTGTTTTTT. Variable domain in full (rest from reference TRBV7-2 and TRBJ1-4): GAGVSQSPSNKVTEKGKDVELRCDPISGHTALYWYRQSLGQGLEFLIYFQGNSAPDKSGLPSDRFSAERTGGSVSTLTIQRTQQEDSAVYLCASSIGATNEKLFFGSGTQLSVL.

The CDR3 DNA sequence: TGTGCCAGCGGCGCAGGGACAGGGGAGGGGAAGGACACTGAAGCTTTCTTT. It translates to CASGAGTGEGKDTEAFF. This chain connects TRBV4-2 to TRBJ1-1, with 10 bases matching TRBD1. The CDR3 is 17 residues long. Germline CDR1 is LGHNA and CDR2 is YNFKEQ. V trimming: 8 bases; J trimming: 3 bases; junction bases outside the gene matches: 15.

This rearrangement joins TRBV5-1 to TRBJ2-2; 7 nucleotides agree with TRBD1. The CDR3 consists of 15 residues. Germline V gives CDR1 SGHRS, CDR2 YFSETQ. Trimming at V came to 7 bases and at J to 4 bases, leaving 10 bases not matched to a gene. This CDR3 is CASAGTDTSTGELFF. The CDR3 nucleotides are TGCGCCAGCGCCGGGACAGATACCTCCACCGGGGAGCTGTTTTTT.

This clone came up once. CDR3 region: CASSTKPQATEAFF. The CDR3 DNA reads as TGTGCCAGCAGCACAAAGCCACAGGCCACTGAAGCTTTCTTT. The chain links TRBV4-2 to TRBJ1-1, with D possibly matching TRBD1 (5 bases). V lost 5 bases and J 4 bases, leaving 14 bases between the germline ends. Germline CDR1 LGHNA, CDR2 YNFKEQ. The CDR3 covers 14 residues.

This clone was found once. Its ends do not fully match the called genes, so a read error is possible. This chain joins TRBV5-8 and TRBJ1-1; D remains unclear. The CDR3 totals 15 residues. Per the germline V gene, CDR1 is SGHTS and CDR2 is YDEGEE. CDR3: CASSLEDPTREWTVF. CDR3 DNA: TGTGCCAGCAGCTTGGAGGACCCCACCCGGGAGTGGACGGTCTTT.

The chain links TRBV15 to TRBJ2-2; 7 nucleotides align to TRBD1. The CDR3 is 16 residues long. The V and J ends lost 5 bases and 5 bases, in that order; junction bases with no gene match: 11. Germline V CDR1 and CDR2: LNHNV, YYDKDF (reference sequence). CDR3 in amino acids: CATSELQGVITGELFF. The CDR3 DNA reads TGTGCCACCAGCGAGCTCCAGGGGGTGATTACCGGGGAGCTGTTTTTT. Based on the CDR3 plus reference TRBV15 and TRBJ2-2, the full variable domain is DAMVIQNPRYQVTQFGKPVTLSCSQTLNHNVMYWYQQKSSQAPKLLFHYYDKDFNNEADTPDNFQSRRPNTSFCFLDIRSPGLGDTAMYLCATSELQGVITGELFFGEGSRLTVL.

The chain uses TRBV4-2 and TRBJ1-1; weak D call: TRBD1 (5 bases). This CDR3 has 16 amino acids. The germline CDR1 and CDR2 sequences are LGHNA and YNFKEQ. Trimming cost V 2 bases and J 0 bases, with 13 bases left between them. In nucleotides, the CDR3 is TGTGCCAGCAGCCAAAGCCCCACAGGTATGAACACTGAAGCTTTCTTT. Translating it yields CASSQSPTGMNTEAFF.

The chain employs TRBV27 and TRBJ1-1, with D possibly TRBD1 on 5 matching bases. Germline lookup yields CDR1 MNHEY and CDR2 SMNVEV (reference sequence). V was shortened by 1 base and J by 4 bases, with 13 bases between the two germline ends. This CDR3 comprises 15 residues. CDR3: CASSLFGGVFTEAFF. In DNA form, the CDR3 reads TGTGCCAGCAGTTTATTCGGGGGAGTATTCACTGAAGCTTTCTTT.

This chain connects TRBV7-7 to TRBJ2-1; 9 bases fit TRBD2. CDR3 length equals 17 residues. The germline V gene has CDR1 SSHAT and CDR2 FNYEAQ (reference sequence). As DNA, the CDR3 is TGTGCTAGTGCCCCAGGTGCGGGGGGGGTTTCCTACAATGAGCAGTTCTTC. It specifies CASAPGAGGVSYNEQFF. The whole variable domain, filled in from reference TRBV7-7 and TRBJ2-1, reads GAGVSQSPRYKVTKRGQDVTLRCDPISSHATLYWYQQALGQGPEFLTYFNYEAQPDKSGLPSDRFSAERPEGSISTLTIQRTEQRDSAMYRCASAPGAGGVSYNEQFFGPGTRLTVL.

The chain couples TRBV7-2 to TRBJ2-2, with 10 positions matching TRBD1. With 4 bases clipped from V and 7 bases from J, the junction kept 6 bases outside the gene matches. The CDR3 sequence is 15 residues long. Germline CDR1 reads SGHTA; CDR2 reads FQGNSA. Here the CDR3 DNA reads TGTGCCAGCAGCTCTCCGACAGGGGGCCACGGGGAGCTGTTTTTT. Translation gives CASSSPTGGHGELFF. The complete variable domain, with remaining parts taken from reference TRBV7-2 and TRBJ2-2, reads GAGVSQSPSNKVTEKGKDVELRCDPISGHTALYWYRQSLGQGLEFLIYFQGNSAPDKSGLPSDRFSAERTGGSVSTLTIQRTQQEDSAVYLCASSSPTGGHGELFFGEGSRLTVL.

The chain employs TRBV28 and TRBJ1-2, with 7 bases lining up with TRBD1. The germline gives CDR1 MDHEN, CDR2 SYDVKM. J was trimmed by 4 bases and V by 5 bases; bases with no gene match: 16. This CDR3 is 17 amino acids long. The CDR3 loop is CASSPTLFRTGFYGYTF. The CDR3, as DNA: TGTGCCAGCAGTCCAACACTATTTCGGACAGGTTTCTATGGCTACACCTTC.

This clone was counted between two and nine times. This chain uses TRBV10-3 with TRBJ1-1; D remains ambiguous. The CDR3 has 15 amino acids. The V end was cut by 4 bases, the J end by 7 bases, with 19 bases between. Germline CDR1 reads ENHRY; CDR2 reads SYGVKD. The DNA of the CDR3 is TGTGCCATCAGTGGGGAGGACGGACGGATCGGTGAAGCTTTCTTT. As protein: CAISGEDGRIGEAFF.

This clone was seen more than once but under ten times. The rearrangement links TRBV4-2 to TRBJ1-1; D possibly corresponds to TRBD1 (5 bases). The germline V and J ends were trimmed by 0 bases and 0 bases, with 17 bases remaining between them. The CDR3 covers 18 residues. From germline, CDR1 is LGHNA and CDR2 YNFKEQ. CDR3 loop: CASSQEGARQRMNTEAFF. CDR3 nucleotide sequence: TGTGCCAGCAGCCAAGAAGGGGCCCGACAGAGAATGAACACTGAAGCTTTCTTT.

V gene TRBV5-6 combines with J gene TRBJ1-1, with 7 bases identical to TRBD1. Trimming took 4 bases from V and 10 from J; bases not matched to a gene: 13. Germline loops: CDR1 SGHDT, CDR2 YYEEEE. This CDR3 is built from 14 residues. CDR3 residues: CASSTGQLDQGAFF. Written as DNA, the CDR3 is TGTGCCAGCAGCACGGGACAGTTGGACCAGGGAGCTTTCTTT.

V is TRBV4-3 and J is TRBJ2-2, with a possible D match to TRBD2 (6 bases). Deletions cut 4 bases from V and 0 bases from J, with 24 bases between. Germline V CDR1 and CDR2: LGHNA, YSLEER. This CDR3 is 20 amino acids long. CDR3 bases: TGCGCCAGCAGCCTCCATCATCCTAGCGTCCCCCGTTCGAACACCGGGGAGCTGTTTTTT. Amino acids: CASSLHHPSVPRSNTGELFF.

This chain joins TRBV5-6 and TRBJ1-1, with a weak D call TRBD1 (5 bases). The CDR3 consists of 14 residues. CDR1 and CDR2 (germline): SGHDT, YYEEEE. V shed 5 bases and J shed 3 bases, with 14 bases lying between them. CDR3 DNA sequence: TGTGCCAGCAGTCCGGGGGTGGGGGACACTGAAGCTTTCTTT. Protein product: CASSPGVGDTEAFF.